What follows are 14 T cell receptor beta chains derived from one specimen sequenced in a study of shared clonotypes between healthy human individuals. The data were produced by immunoSEQ multiplex PCR, yet TCRdb's version contains in-frame clones alone and is incomplete. The sample contains more than 2,000,000 clones, more than 80% of which appear only once. Sequencing used naive CD4+ T cells sorted from blood. Described subset: CD45RA+ positively selected. The receptors here all came from a man younger than 35 in good health.

J is TRBJ1-1 and V is TRBV19, with unresolved D. V dropped 10 bases and J dropped 2 bases, with 11 bases sitting between them. Germline V lookup: CDR1 LNHDA, CDR2 SQIVND (reference sequence). The CDR3 has 12 residues. The CDR3 DNA reads as TGTGCCACCATTCGGGGTAACACTGAAGCTTTCTTT. Translation gives CATIRGNTEAFF.

This chain links TRBV4-1 with TRBJ2-1; 14 positions match TRBD2. The CDR3 consists of 16 residues. With V trimmed by 1 base and J by 7 bases, 3 bases remained unmatched. Germline CDR1 and CDR2: MGHRA and YSYEKL. The CDR3 sequence is CASSQVGLAGENEQFF. As DNA, the CDR3 is TGCGCCAGCAGCCAAGTGGGACTAGCGGGAGAGAATGAGCAGTTCTTC.

Only a few counts were recorded for this clone. The gene calls are TRBV7-6 and TRBJ1-5; D may be TRBD1 (6 bases). Trimming left V 3 bases short and J 5 bases short, with 8 bases between. This CDR3 is 13 amino acids long. Germline values: CDR1 SGHVS, CDR2 FNYEAQ. The CDR3 DNA reads TGTGCCAGCAGCTTTGGACAGTATCAGCCCCAGCATTTT. It translates to CASSFGQYQPQHF.

The chain employs TRBV5-4 and TRBJ1-5, with D perhaps TRBD1 (6 bases). V gave up 2 bases and J gave up 2 bases, with 11 bases separating them. This CDR3 is built from 15 residues. Per the germline V gene, CDR1 is SGHNT and CDR2 is YYREEE (reference sequence). The CDR3 sequence is CASSFGGGRNQPQHF. CDR3 DNA sequence: TGTGCCAGCAGCTTCGGAGGGGGTCGCAATCAGCCCCAGCATTTT.

The chain couples TRBV6-5 to TRBJ1-3, with D perhaps matching TRBD1 (5 bases). V was cut by 2 bases and J by 9 bases, with 11 bases left in between. The CDR3 runs 13 residues. CDR1 is MNHEY, CDR2 SVGAGI, per germline. The CDR3 bases are TGTGCCAGCAGTTACGACGGGGGTGGCACCATATATTTT. This encodes CASSYDGGGTIYF.

The chain joins TRBV30 to TRBJ2-5; 9 positions agree with TRBD2. V dropped 0 bases and J dropped 7; count of bases not matched to a gene: 3. The germline CDR1 and CDR2 sequences are GTSNPN and SVGIG (reference sequence). This CDR3 is built from 13 residues. The CDR3 spells CAWSVNSGGTQYF. The CDR3 DNA is TGTGCCTGGAGTGTAAATAGCGGGGGGACCCAGTACTTC.

The sample holds a few counts of this clone. The V call is TRBV21-1, the J call TRBJ1-6; no DNA check was done on the table's D call, TRBD1. TRBV21-1 is a pseudogene. The CDR3 runs to 16 residues. CDR3 sequence reads: CASSKVAGGYNSPLHF. DNA of the CDR3: TGTGCCAGCAGCAAAGTAGCAGGGGGCTATAATTCACCCCTCCACTTT.

For this clone: This same CDR3 is encoded by further DNA sequences in the sample. V usage is TRBV11-2 and J usage is TRBJ2-7; TRBD2 might be the D (6 bases). Trimming cost V 3 bases and J 2 bases, with 14 bases left between them. CDR3 size: 15 residues. Germline CDR1 SGHAT, CDR2 FQNNGV. The CDR3, as DNA: TGTGCCAGCAGCTTGGGGTCAGCGGGCACCTACGAGCAGTACTTC. Encoded protein: CASSLGSAGTYEQYF.

The chain carries TRBV5-8 and TRBJ2-4, with D possibly matching TRBD2 (5 bases). The V gene's germline CDR1 is SGHTS and CDR2 YDEGEE. Trimming cost V 4 bases and J 0 bases, with 14 bases left between them. The CDR3 has 16 amino acids. CDR3 DNA: TGTGCCAGCAGCGGGCCAGCGGCAATAGCCAAAAACATTCAGTACTTC. Encoded protein: CASSGPAAIAKNIQYF.

Worth noting for this clone: Distinct nucleotide sequences in the sample also encode this CDR3. The V and J genes are TRBV5-1 and TRBJ1-4; possibly TRBD1 for D (5 bases). The CDR3 sequence is 15 residues long. Germline V lookup: CDR1 SGHRS, CDR2 YFSETQ. The V and J ends lost 3 bases and 0 bases respectively, with 9 bases between them. CDR3 coding DNA: TGCGCCAGCAGCTCTGACAGAGCAACTAATGAAAAACTGTTTTTT. This encodes CASSSDRATNEKLFF. Combining the CDR3 with reference TRBV5-1 and TRBJ1-4 gives the whole variable domain KAGVTQTPRYLIKTRGQQVTLSCSPISGHRSVSWYQQTPGQGLQFLFEYFSETQRNKGNFPGRFSGRQFSNSRSEMNVSTLELGDSALYLCASSSDRATNEKLFFGSGTQLSVL.

V and J are TRBV6-5 and TRBJ2-7, with D possibly being TRBD2 (6 bases). From germline, CDR1 is MNHEY and CDR2 SVGAGI. The CDR3 is 14 residues long. V lost 0 bases and J lost 5, with 11 bases in between. The CDR3 reads CASSYSASADEQYF. The CDR3 region has the DNA TGTGCCAGCAGTTACTCGGCTAGCGCCGACGAGCAGTACTTC.

This clone showed up just once. Other DNA variants within this sample encode the same CDR3. V and J are TRBV18 and TRBJ1-3; 9 bases line up with TRBD1. The germline V gene has CDR1 KGHSH and CDR2 LQKENI. This CDR3 is 15 amino acids long. V shed 3 bases, J shed 2 bases, and the junction held 2 bases outside the gene matches. The CDR3 region is CASSPDRGPGNTIYF. The CDR3 DNA follows: TGTGCCAGCTCACCGGACAGGGGCCCTGGAAACACCATATATTTT.

The chain couples TRBV2 to TRBJ1-4; D not certain. CDR1 is SNHLY, CDR2 FYNNEI, per germline. Trimming removed 6 bases from V and 0 bases from J, with 8 bases in between. There are 14 residues in the CDR3. This CDR3 reads CASRPTATNEKLFF. In DNA form, the CDR3 reads TGTGCCAGCAGGCCCACTGCAACTAATGAAAAACTGTTTTTT.

The CDR3, as DNA: TGTGCCAGCAGCACCGGACAGGACCCACCCCTCCACTTT. Translation: CASSTGQDPPLHF. The V and J genes are TRBV6-1 and TRBJ1-6; TRBD1 matches 7 bases. This CDR3 spans 13 amino acids. The ends lost 6 bases at V and 11 bases at J; junction bases unmatched: 7. The germline gives CDR1 MNHNS, CDR2 SASEGT.